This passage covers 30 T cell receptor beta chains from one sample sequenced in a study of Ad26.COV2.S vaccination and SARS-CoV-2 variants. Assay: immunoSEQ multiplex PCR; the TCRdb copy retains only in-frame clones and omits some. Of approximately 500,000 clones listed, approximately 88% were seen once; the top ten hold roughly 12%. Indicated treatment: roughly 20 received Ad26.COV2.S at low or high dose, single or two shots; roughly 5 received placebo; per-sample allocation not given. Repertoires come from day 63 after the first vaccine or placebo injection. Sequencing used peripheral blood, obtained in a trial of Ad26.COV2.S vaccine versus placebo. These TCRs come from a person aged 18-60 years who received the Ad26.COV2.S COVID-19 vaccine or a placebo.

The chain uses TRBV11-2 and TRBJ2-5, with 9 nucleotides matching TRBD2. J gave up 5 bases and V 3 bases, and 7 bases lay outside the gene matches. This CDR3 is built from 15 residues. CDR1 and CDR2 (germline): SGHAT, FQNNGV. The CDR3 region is CASSLGGRALETQYF. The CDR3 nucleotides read TGTGCCAGCAGCTTGGGCGGGAGGGCCTTGGAGACCCAGTACTTC.

The CDR3 region is CASSKGSLGGQDQPQHF. For the CDR3, the DNA is TGTGCCAGCAGCAAAGGCTCCTTAGGGGGCCAAGATCAGCCCCAGCATTTT. The chain joins TRBV21-1 to TRBJ1-5; TRBD1, as called in the table, went unchecked against the DNA. TRBV21-1 is a pseudogene segment. The CDR3 contains 17 residues.

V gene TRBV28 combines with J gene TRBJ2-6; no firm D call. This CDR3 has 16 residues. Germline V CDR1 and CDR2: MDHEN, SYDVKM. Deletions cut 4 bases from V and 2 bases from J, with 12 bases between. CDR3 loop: CASSSPATTGANVLTF. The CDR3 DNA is TGTGCCAGCAGTTCCCCAGCCACCACTGGGGCCAACGTCCTGACTTTC.

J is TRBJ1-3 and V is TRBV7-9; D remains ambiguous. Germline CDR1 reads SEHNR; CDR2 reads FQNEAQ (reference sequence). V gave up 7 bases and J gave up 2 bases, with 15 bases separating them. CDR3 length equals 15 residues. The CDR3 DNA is TGTGCCAGCATGTCGGGGTCTTCAGCTGGAAACACCATATATTTT. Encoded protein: CASMSGSSAGNTIYF.

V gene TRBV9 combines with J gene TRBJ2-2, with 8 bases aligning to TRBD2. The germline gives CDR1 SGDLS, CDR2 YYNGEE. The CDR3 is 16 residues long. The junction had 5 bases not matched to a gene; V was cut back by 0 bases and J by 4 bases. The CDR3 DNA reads TGTGCCAGCAGCGTAGTCTCGGCGGGAGGCACCGGGGAGCTGTTTTTT. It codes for CASSVVSAGGTGELFF. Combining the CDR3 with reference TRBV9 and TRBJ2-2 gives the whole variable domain DSGVTQTPKHLITATGQRVTLRCSPRSGDLSVYWYQQSLDQGLQFLIQYYNGEERAKGNILERFSAQQFPDLHSELNLSSLELGDSALYFCASSVVSAGGTGELFFGEGSRLTVL.

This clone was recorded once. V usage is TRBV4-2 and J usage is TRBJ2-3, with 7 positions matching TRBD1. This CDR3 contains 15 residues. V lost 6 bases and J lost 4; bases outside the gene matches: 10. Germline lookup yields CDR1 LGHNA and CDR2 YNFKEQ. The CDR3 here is CASRPREGGPDTQYF. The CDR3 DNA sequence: TGTGCCAGCAGGCCCCGGGAAGGGGGCCCAGATACGCAGTATTTT.

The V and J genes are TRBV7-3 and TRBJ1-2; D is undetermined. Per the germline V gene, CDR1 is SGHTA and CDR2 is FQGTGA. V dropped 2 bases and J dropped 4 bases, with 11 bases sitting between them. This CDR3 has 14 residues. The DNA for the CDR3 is TGTGCCAGCAGCTTAGACTCGACGGCCTATGGCTACACCTTC. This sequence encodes CASSLDSTAYGYTF. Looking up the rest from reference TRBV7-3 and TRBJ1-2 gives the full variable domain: GAGVSQTPSNKVTEKGKYVELRCDPISGHTALYWYRQSLGQGPEFLIYFQGTGAADDSGLPNDRFFAVRPEGSVSTLKIQRTERGDSAVYLCASSLDSTAYGYTFGSGTRLTVV.

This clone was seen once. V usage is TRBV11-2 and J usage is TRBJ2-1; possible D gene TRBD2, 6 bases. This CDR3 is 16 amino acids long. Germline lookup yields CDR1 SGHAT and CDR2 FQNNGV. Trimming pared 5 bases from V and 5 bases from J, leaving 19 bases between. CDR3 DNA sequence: TGTGCCAGCAGCGTAAGTGGCGGGATTGGAAACAATGAGCAGTTCTTC. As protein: CASSVSGGIGNNEQFF.

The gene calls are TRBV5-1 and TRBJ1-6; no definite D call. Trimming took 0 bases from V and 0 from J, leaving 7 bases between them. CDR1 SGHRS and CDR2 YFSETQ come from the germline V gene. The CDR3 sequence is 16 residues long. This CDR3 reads CASSLDGSSYNSPLHF. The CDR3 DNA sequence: TGCGCCAGCAGCTTGGATGGTAGCTCCTATAATTCACCCCTCCACTTT.

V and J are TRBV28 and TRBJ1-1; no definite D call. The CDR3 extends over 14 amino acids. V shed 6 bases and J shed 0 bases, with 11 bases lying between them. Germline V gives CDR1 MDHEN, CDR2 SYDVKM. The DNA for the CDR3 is TGTGCCAGCAGACACCAAATCATGAACACTGAAGCTTTCTTT. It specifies CASRHQIMNTEAFF.

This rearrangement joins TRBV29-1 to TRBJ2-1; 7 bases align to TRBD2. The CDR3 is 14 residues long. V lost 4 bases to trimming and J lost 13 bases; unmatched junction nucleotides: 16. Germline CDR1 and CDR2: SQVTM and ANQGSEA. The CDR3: CSVVFGGTSPHQFF. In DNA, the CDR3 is TGCAGCGTTGTGTTCGGGGGGACCTCTCCGCACCAGTTCTTC.

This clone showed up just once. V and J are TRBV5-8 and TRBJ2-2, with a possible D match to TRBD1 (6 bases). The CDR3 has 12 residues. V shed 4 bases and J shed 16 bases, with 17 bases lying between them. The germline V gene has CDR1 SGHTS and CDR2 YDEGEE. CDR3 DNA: TGTGCCAGCAGCAGTGTGGGTGGGGGCCCGTTTTTT. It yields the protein CASSSVGGGPFF.

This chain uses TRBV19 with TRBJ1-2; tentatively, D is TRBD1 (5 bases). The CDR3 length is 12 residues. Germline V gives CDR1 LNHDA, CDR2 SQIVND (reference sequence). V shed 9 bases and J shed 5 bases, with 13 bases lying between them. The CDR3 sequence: CARRDFCYGYTF. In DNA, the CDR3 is TGTGCCAGGCGGGACTTTTGTTATGGCTACACCTTC.

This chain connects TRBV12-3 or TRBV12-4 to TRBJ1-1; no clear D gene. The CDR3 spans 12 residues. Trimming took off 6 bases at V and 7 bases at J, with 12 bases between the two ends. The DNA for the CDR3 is TGTGCCAGCAGCGTGATGGGCTTTGAAGCTTTCTTT. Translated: CASSVMGFEAFF.

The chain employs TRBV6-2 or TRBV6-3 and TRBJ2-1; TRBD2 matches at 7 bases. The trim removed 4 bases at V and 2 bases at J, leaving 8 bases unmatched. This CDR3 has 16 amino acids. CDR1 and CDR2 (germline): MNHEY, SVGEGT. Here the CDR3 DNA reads TGTGCCAGCAGTTCACGCGGGGGTATTACCTACAATGAGCAGTTCTTC. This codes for CASSSRGGITYNEQFF.

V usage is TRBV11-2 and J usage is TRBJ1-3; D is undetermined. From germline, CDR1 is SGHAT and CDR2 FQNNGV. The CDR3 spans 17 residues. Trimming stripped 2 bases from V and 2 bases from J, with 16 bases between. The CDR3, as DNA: TGTGCCAGCAGCTTAACCCGGGAACAGTCACCTGGAAACACCATATATTTT. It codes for CASSLTREQSPGNTIYF.

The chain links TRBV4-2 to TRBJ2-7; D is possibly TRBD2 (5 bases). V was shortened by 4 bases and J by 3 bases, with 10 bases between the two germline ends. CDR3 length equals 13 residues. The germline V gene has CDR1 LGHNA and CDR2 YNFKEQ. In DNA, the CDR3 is TGTGCCAGCAGCCCCTCCGGGGACTACGAGCAGTACTTC. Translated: CASSPSGDYEQYF.

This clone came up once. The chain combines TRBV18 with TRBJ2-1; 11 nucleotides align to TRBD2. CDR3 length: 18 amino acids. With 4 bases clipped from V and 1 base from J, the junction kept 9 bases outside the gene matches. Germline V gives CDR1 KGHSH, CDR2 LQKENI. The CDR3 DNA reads TGTGCCAGCTCACAGGATCTTAGCGGGAGGGGTTCCTACAATGAGCAGTTCTTC. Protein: CASSQDLSGRGSYNEQFF.

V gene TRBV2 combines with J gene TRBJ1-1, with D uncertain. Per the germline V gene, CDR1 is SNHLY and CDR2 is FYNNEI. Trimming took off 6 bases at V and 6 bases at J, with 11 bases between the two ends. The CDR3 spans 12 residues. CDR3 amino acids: CASRLGYAEAFF. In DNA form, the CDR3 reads TGTGCCAGCAGATTGGGATACGCTGAAGCTTTCTTT.

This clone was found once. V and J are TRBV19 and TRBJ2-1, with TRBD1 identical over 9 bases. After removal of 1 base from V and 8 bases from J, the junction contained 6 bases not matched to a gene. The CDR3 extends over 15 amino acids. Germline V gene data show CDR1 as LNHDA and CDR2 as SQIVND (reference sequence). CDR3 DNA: TGTGCCAGTAGTATAGGGGCCCGGACAGGGGATGAGCAGTTCTTC. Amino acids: CASSIGARTGDEQFF.

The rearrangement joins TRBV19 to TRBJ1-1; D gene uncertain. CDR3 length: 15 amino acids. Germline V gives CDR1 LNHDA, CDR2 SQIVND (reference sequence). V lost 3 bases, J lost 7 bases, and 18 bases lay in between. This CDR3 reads CASSISGRARGEAFF. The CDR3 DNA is TGTGCCAGTAGTATCAGCGGTCGGGCCCGGGGTGAAGCTTTCTTT.

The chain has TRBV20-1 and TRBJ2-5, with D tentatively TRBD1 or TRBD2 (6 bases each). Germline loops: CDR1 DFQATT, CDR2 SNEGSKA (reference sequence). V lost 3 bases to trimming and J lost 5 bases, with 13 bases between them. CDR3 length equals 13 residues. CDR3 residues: CSASVPGAETQYF. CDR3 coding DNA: TGCAGTGCTAGTGTTCCGGGGGCGGAGACCCAGTACTTC.

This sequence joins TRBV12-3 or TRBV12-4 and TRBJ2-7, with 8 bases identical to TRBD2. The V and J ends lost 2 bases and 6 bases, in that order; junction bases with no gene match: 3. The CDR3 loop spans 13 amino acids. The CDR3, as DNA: TGTGCCAGCAGTTTACTTACTAGCGGCGAGCAGTACTTC. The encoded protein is CASSLLTSGEQYF.

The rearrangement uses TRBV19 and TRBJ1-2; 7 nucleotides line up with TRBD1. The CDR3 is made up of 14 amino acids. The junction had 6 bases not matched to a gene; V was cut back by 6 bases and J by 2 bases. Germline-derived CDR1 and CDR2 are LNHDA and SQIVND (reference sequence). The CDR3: CASRTTTGNYGYTF. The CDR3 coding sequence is TGTGCCAGTAGAACAACGACAGGGAACTATGGCTACACCTTC.

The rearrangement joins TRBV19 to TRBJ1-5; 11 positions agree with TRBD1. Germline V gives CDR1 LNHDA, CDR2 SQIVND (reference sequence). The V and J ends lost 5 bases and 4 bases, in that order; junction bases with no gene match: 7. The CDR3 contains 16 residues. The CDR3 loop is CASSASGTGGNQPQHF. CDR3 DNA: TGTGCCAGTAGTGCATCCGGGACAGGGGGAAATCAGCCCCAGCATTTT.

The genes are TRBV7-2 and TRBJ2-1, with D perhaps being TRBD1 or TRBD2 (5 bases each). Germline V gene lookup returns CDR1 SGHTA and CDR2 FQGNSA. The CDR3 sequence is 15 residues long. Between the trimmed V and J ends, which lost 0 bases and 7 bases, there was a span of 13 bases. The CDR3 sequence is CASSLAGAGWNEQFF. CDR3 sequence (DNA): TGTGCCAGCAGCTTAGCCGGGGCCGGTTGGAATGAGCAGTTCTTC.

The CDR3 here is CASSLRWERGIQYF. CDR3 sequence (DNA): TGTGCCAGCAGCTTACGGTGGGAGCGGGGCATTCAGTACTTC. The genes are TRBV7-8 and TRBJ2-4; 7 nucleotides align to TRBD2. V gave up 2 bases and J gave up 9 bases; unmatched junction bases: 7. This CDR3 spans 14 amino acids. Germline V gives CDR1 SGHVS, CDR2 FQNEAQ.

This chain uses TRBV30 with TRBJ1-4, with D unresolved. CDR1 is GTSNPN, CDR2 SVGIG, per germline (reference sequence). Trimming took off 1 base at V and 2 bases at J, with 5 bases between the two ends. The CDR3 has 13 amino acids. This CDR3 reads CAWSAQTNEKLFF. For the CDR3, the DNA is TGTGCCTGGAGTGCTCAGACTAATGAAAAACTGTTTTTT.

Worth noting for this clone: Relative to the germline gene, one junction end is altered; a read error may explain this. CDR3 coding DNA: TGTGCGAGCAAAAGGGGGGGTGACACTGAAGCTTTCTTT. Translating it yields CASKRGGDTEAFF. This chain uses TRBV12-3 or TRBV12-4 with TRBJ1-1, with D maybe TRBD1 (6 bases). The CDR3 extends over 13 amino acids.

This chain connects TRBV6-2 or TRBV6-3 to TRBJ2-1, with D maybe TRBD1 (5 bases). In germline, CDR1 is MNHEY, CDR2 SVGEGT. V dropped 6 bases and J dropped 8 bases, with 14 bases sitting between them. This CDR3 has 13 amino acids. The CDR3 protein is CASSLDRWHEQFF. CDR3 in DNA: TGTGCCAGCAGCCTTGACAGATGGCATGAGCAGTTCTTC.